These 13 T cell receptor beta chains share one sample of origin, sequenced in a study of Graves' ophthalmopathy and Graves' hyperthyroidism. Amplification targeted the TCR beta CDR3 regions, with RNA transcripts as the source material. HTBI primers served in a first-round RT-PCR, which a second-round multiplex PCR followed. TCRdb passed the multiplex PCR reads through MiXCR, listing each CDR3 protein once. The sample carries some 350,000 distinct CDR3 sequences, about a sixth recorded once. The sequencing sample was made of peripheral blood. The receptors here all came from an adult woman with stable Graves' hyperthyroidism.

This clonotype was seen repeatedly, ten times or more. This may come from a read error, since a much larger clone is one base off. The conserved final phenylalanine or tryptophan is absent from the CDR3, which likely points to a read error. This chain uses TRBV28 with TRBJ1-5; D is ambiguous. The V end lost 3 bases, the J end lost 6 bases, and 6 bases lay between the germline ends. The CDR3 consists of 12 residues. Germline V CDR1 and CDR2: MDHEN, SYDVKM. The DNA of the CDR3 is TGTGCCAGCAGTTTTGGTTTTCAGCCCCAGCATGTT. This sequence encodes CASSFGFQPQHV.

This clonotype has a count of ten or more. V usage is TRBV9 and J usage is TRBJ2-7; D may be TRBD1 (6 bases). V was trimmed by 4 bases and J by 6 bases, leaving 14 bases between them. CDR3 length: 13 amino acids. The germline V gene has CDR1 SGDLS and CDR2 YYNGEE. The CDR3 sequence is CASSLSIGGEQYF. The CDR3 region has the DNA TGTGCCAGCAGCCTAAGCATAGGGGGCGAGCAGTACTTC.

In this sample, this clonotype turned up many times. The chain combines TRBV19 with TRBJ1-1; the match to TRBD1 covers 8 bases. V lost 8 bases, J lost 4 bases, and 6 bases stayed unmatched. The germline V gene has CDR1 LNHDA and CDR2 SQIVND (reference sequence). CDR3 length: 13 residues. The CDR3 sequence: CASHRTGGTEAFF. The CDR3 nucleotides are TGTGCCAGTCATAGAACAGGGGGCACTGAAGCTTTCTTT.

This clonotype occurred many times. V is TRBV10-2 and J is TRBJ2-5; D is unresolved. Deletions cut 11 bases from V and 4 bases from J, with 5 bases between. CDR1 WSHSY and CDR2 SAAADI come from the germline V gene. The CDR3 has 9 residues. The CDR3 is CAAGETQYF. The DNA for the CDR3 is TGCGCCGCAGGAGAGACCCAGTACTTC.

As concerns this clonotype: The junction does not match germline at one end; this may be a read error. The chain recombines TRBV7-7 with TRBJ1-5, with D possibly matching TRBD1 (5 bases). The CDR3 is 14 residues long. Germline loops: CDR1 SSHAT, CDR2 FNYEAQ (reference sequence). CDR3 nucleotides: TGTGCTAGCAGCTTAGACAGAGGAAATCAGCCCCAGCATTTT. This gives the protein CASSLDRGNQPQHF.

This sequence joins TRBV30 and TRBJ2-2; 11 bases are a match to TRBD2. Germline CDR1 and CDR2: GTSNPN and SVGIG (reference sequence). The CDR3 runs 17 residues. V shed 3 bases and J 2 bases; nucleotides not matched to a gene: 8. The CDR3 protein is CAWRGTSGRTNTGELFF. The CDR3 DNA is TGTGCCTGGAGAGGGACTAGCGGCCGAACTAACACCGGGGAGCTGTTTTTT. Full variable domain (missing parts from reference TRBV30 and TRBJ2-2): SQTIHQWPATLVQPVGSPLSLECTVEGTSNPNLYWYRQAAGRGLQLLFYSVGIGQISSEVPQNLSASRPQDRQFILSSKKLLLSDSGFYLCAWRGTSGRTNTGELFFGEGSRLTVL.

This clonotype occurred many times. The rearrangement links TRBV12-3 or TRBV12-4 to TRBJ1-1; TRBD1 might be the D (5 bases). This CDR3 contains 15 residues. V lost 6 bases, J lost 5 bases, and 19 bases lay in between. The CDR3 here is CASRKLGTEGTEAFF. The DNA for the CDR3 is TGTGCCAGCAGAAAATTAGGGACCGAGGGAACTGAAGCTTTCTTT.

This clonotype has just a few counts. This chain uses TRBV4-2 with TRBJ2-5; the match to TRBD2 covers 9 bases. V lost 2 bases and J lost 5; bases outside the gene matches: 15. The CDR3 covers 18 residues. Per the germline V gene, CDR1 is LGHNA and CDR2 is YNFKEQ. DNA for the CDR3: TGTGCCAGCAGCCAATGGTGGTTAGCGGGAGCCCCGGGTGAGACCCAGTACTTC. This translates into CASSQWWLAGAPGETQYF.

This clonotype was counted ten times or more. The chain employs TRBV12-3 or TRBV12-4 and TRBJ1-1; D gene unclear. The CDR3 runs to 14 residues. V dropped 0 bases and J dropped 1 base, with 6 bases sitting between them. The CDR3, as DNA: TGTGCCAGCAGTTTAGCTTGGGGGAACACTGAAGCTTTCTTT. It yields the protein CASSLAWGNTEAFF.

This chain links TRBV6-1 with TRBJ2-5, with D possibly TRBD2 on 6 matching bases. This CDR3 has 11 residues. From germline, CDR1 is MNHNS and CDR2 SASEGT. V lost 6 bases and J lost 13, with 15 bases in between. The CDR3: CASSHGDSPYF. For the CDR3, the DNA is TGTGCCAGCAGCCACGGGGACTCTCCGTACTTC.

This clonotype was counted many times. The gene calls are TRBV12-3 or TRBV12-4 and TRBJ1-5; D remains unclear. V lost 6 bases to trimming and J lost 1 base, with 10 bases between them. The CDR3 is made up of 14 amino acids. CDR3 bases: TGTGCCAGCAGACGAGGTGGGAGCAATCAGCCCCAGCATTTT. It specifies CASRRGGSNQPQHF.

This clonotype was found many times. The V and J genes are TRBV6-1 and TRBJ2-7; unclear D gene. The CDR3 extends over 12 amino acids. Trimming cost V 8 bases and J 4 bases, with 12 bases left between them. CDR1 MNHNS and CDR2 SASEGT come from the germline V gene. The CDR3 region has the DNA TGTGCCAGCCCTGAAACAGAATACGAGCAGTACTTC. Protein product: CASPETEYEQYF.

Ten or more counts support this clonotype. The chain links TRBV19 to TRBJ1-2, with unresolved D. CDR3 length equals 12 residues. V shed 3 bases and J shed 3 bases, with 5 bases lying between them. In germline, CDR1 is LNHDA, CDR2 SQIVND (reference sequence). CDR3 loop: CASSMRDYGYTF. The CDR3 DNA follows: TGTGCCAGTAGTATGAGGGACTATGGCTACACCTTC.